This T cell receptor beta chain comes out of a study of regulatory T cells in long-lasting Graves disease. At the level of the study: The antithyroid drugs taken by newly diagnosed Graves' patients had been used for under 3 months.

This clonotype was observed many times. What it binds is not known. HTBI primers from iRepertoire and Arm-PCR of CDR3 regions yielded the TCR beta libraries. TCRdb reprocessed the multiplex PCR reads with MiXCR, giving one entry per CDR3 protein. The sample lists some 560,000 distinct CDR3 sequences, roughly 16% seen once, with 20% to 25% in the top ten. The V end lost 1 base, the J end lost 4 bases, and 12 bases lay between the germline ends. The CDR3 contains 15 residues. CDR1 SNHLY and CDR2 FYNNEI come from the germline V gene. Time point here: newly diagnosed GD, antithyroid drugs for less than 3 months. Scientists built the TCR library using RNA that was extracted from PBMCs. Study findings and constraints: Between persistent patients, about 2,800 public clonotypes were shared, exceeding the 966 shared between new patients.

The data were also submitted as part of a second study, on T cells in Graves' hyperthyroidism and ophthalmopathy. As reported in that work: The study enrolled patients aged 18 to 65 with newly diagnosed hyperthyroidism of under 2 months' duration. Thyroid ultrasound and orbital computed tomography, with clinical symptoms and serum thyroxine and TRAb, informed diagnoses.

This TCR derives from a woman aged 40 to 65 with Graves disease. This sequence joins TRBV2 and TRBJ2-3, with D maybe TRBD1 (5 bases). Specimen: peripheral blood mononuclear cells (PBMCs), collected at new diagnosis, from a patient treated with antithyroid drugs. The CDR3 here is CASSEEGAYPDTQYF. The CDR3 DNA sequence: TGTGCCAGCAGTGAAGAAGGGGCTTATCCAGATACGCAGTATTTT.